A selection of T cell receptor beta chains follows, all from one sample in a study of cytomegalovirus exposure and HLA in healthy donors. TCRdb keeps only in-frame clones here, not all; method: immunoSEQ multiplex PCR. The table has around 140,000 clones, under 75% seen once. The material sequenced was PBMCs. These receptors were collected from a woman aged 40 to 50 in good health and CMV-seronegative. The CDR3 runs from the conserved cysteine through the conserved F or W. The D gene is left open where the match is weak. Clone size is not always given. Where it is, it says once, few, many or a class for expanded clones.

j_call cdr3_length v_call clone_size d_call cdr3_nt cdr3_aa
TRBJ1-1 15 TRBV7-2 - - TGTGCCAGCAGCTTGATGGGCCTCAGGGGCACTGAAGCTTTCTTT CASSLMGLRGTEAFF
TRBJ1-4 19 TRBV4-3 - - TGCGCCAGCAGCCAAGATCTTGGGACAAAGGTCTGGTTTTTCGAAAAACTGTTTTTT CASSQDLGTKVWFFEKLFF
TRBJ2-3 13 TRBV4-1 - - TGCGCCAGCAGCCAAGATCGGGGGGATACGCAGTATTTT CASSQDRGDTQYF
TRBJ2-5 15 TRBV7-3 - - TGTGCCAGCAGCATAAGGTCCAGGGGCGGGGAGACCCAGTACTTC CASSIRSRGGETQYF
TRBJ2-1 20 TRBV5-1 - TRBD2 TGCGCCAGCAGCTTGCGTCTAGGCGCGGGGGGTTCCTTCTCCTACAATGAGCAGTTCTTC CASSLRLGAGGSFSYNEQFF
TRBJ2-5 15 TRBV2 few TRBD1 TGTGCCAGCAGTTCGGGACAGGGGATGGAAGAGACCCAGTACTTC CASSSGQGMEETQYF
TRBJ1-5 15 TRBV7-3 - - TGTGCCAGCAGCTTATATGGGGGGGATAATCAGCCCCAGCATTTT CASSLYGGDNQPQHF
TRBJ2-5 15 TRBV5-1 - - TGCGCCAGCAGCTTGAGACAAGGGGGGGAGGAGACCCAGTACTTC CASSLRQGGEETQYF
TRBJ1-1 16 TRBV7-9 - - TGTGCCAGCAGCCCCACGGACAGACCGATGAACACTGAAGCTTTCTTT CASSPTDRPMNTEAFF
TRBJ2-7 19 TRBV4-2 - TRBD2 TGTGCCAGCAGCCGGGAGGTAATAGCGGGGGGACTCGGGACCTACGAGCAGTACTTC CASSREVIAGGLGTYEQYF
TRBJ1-1 13 TRBV18 - TRBD1 TGTGCCAGCAAGGGACAGGGGTTCACTGAAGCTTTCTTT CASKGQGFTEAFF
TRBJ1-1 17 TRBV5-6 - TRBD1 TGTGCCAGCAGCTCCCGGGACAGGGGACGGGGGAAAACTGAAGCTTTCTTT CASSSRDRGRGKTEAFF
TRBJ1-1 13 TRBV29-1 - - TGCAGCGGTTTAGGGAGGGTAGATACTGAAGCTTTCTTT CSGLGRVDTEAFF
TRBJ1-4 15 TRBV7-2 - - TGTGCCAGCAGCTCCACAGGGACCTCGAGAGAAAAACTGTTTTTT CASSSTGTSREKLFF
TRBJ2-6 14 TRBV7-9 - TRBD1 TGTGCCAGCAGCTCCCGGACAGGGGGGAACGTCCTGACTTTC CASSSRTGGNVLTF
TRBJ2-5 16 TRBV5-6 - TRBD2 TGTGCCAGCAGCTTCACCCGCGGGGGGTACCAAGAGACCCAGTACTTC CASSFTRGGYQETQYF
TRBJ2-5 15 TRBV2 - TRBD1 TGTGCCAGCAGTGAAACGGGACAGCCGCAAGAGACCCAGTACTTC CASSETGQPQETQYF
TRBJ2-7 13 TRBV5-6 - - TGTGCCAGCAGCGGAGAGCCCTTCTACGAGCAGTACTTC CASSGEPFYEQYF
TRBJ2-1 15 TRBV25-1 few TRBD1 TGTGCCAGCAGTCGGGACAGGGGTTCCTACAATGAGCAGTTCTTC CASSRDRGSYNEQFF
TRBJ2-2 14 TRBV6-4 - TRBD1 TGTGCCAGCGGGGCACAGGGGGCTGGCGGGGAGCTGTTTTTT CASGAQGAGGELFF
TRBJ1-1 15 TRBV27 - - TGTGCCAGCAGCTTCTCACCCTCCAGGGCCACTGAAGCTTTCTTT CASSFSPSRATEAFF
TRBJ2-6 13 TRBV4-1 - - TGCGCCAGCAGCCCCTATGGTGCCAACGTCCTGACTTTC CASSPYGANVLTF
TRBJ1-5 14 TRBV7-9 - - TGTGCCAGCAGCTTAGACGCGGAAAATCAGCCCCAGCATTTT CASSLDAENQPQHF
TRBJ1-2 15 TRBV4-2 few TRBD1 TGTGCCAGCAGCCAAGGACGGGACAGGGGAGGAGGCTACACCTTC CASSQGRDRGGGYTF
TRBJ2-5 15 TRBV7-2 few - TGTGCCAGCAGCTCCTGGTTGCGGTACCAAGAGACCCAGTACTTC CASSSWLRYQETQYF
TRBJ2-2 15 TRBV5-1 few - TGCGCCACCCATCAAGGACACGCGAACACCGGGGAGCTGTTTTTT CATHQGHANTGELFF
TRBJ2-2 17 TRBV27 few - TGTGCCAGCAGTTTCCTCGTTGGGGCTTACCGGCCCGGGGAGCTGTTTTTT CASSFLVGAYRPGELFF
TRBJ1-5 14 TRBV19 - TRBD1 TGTGCCAGTAACATCCAGGGGGGCCATCAGCCCCAGCATTTT CASNIQGGHQPQHF
TRBJ2-6 19 TRBV5-1 - TRBD1 TGCGCCAGCAGCTTGTCCGGGACAGGGGTAAATTCTGGGGCCAACGTCCTGACTTTC CASSLSGTGVNSGANVLTF
TRBJ2-5 14 TRBV7-9 few TRBD2 TGTGCCAGCAGCGTCCAAGGGACTAAGGAGACCCAGTACTTC CASSVQGTKETQYF
TRBJ2-7 15 TRBV9 - TRBD1 TGTGCCAGCAGCCCAAGGACAGGGGGCTCCTACGAGCAGTACTTC CASSPRTGGSYEQYF
TRBJ1-4 15 TRBV7-8 - TRBD1 TGTGCCAGCAGCTCTGGACAGGGGGCTAATGAAAAACTGTTTTTT CASSSGQGANEKLFF
TRBJ2-5 14 TRBV28 - - TGTGCCAGCAGCCGCGGGACTTTCCAAGAGACCCAGTACTTC CASSRGTFQETQYF
TRBJ1-1 15 TRBV5-1 many - TGCGCCAGCAGCTTGTATGGAGATAAGAACACTGAAGCTTTCTTT CASSLYGDKNTEAFF
TRBJ1-5 15 TRBV7-8 - - TGTGCCAGCAGCTTTGACAGCTCCAGCAATCAGCCCCAGCATTTT CASSFDSSSNQPQHF
TRBJ1-4 16 TRBV4-3 once TRBD1 TGCGCCAGCAGCCAAGACCGACAGGGGGCGAGAGAAAAACTGTTTTTT CASSQDRQGAREKLFF
TRBJ1-5 17 TRBV7-2 few TRBD1 TGTGCCAGCAGCTTATCCGGGACAGGGGCGAGCAATCAGCCCCAGCATTTT CASSLSGTGASNQPQHF
TRBJ1-5 15 TRBV6-1 - - TGTGCCAGCAGTGAACTTCCGGGGAACGGTCAGCCCCAGCATTTT CASSELPGNGQPQHF
TRBJ2-5 15 TRBV7-9 - - TGTGCCAGCAGCTTAGATCGACAGCCCCAAGAGACCCAGTACTTC CASSLDRQPQETQYF
TRBJ2-7 14 TRBV6-1 - - TGTGCCAGCAGTGACCTAAGACAGTTCTACGAGCAGTACTTC CASSDLRQFYEQYF
TRBJ1-2 13 TRBV28 - TRBD1 TGTGCCAGCAGTTTAGCAGGGGGCTATGGCTACACCTTC CASSLAGGYGYTF
TRBJ2-2 14 TRBV6-5 few - TGTGCCAGCGGTGAGGGTGGGCCCACCGGGGAGCTGTTTTTT CASGEGGPTGELFF
TRBJ2-5 14 TRBV2 - TRBD1 TGTGCCAGCAGACGACAGGGGGCCTGGGAGACCCAGTACTTC CASRRQGAWETQYF
TRBJ2-7 14 TRBV27 - TRBD2 TGTGCCGCGGGGAGGGGAGACTTAACCTACGAGCAGTACTTC CAAGRGDLTYEQYF
TRBJ2-5 13 TRBV28 - TRBD2 TGTGCCAGCAGACTAGCGGGGCAAGAGACCCAGTACTTC CASRLAGQETQYF
TRBJ2-1 14 TRBV29-1 - - TGCAGCGTTACCGGGACTCCTCCCTACAATGAGCAGTTCTTC CSVTGTPPYNEQFF
TRBJ2-7 16 TRBV19 - TRBD1 TGTGCCAGTAGTCTAACCCCGGGACAGGGGGCCTACGAGCAGTACTTC CASSLTPGQGAYEQYF
TRBJ1-1 13 TRBV7-9 - - TGTGCCAGCAGTATTACAGGAGACAGCGAAGCTTTCTTT CASSITGDSEAFF
TRBJ2-7 15 TRBV7-6 - TRBD1 TGTGCCAGCAGCCCTCAGACAGGGGGAATTGGCGAGCAGTACTTC CASSPQTGGIGEQYF
TRBJ2-7 15 TRBV19 few - TGTGCCAGTAGTCCGAGAGGTCCAGGGTCCTACGAGCAGTACTTC CASSPRGPGSYEQYF
TRBJ1-1 12 TRBV30 few - TGTGCCAGATGGGGCGGGGGCACTGAAGCTTTCTTT CARWGGGTEAFF
TRBJ1-1 13 TRBV10-3 - TRBD1 TGTGCCATCGGGGACAGGGTCCAGACTGAAGCTTTCTTT CAIGDRVQTEAFF